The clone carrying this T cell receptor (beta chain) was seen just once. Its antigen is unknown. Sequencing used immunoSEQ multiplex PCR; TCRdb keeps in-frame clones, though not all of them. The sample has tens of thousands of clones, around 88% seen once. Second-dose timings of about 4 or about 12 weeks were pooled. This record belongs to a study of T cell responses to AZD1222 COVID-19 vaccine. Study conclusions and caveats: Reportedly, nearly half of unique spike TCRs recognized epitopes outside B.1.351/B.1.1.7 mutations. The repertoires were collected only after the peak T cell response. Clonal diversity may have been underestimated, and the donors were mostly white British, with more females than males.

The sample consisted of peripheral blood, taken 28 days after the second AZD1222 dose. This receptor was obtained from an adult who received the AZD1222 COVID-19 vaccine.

CDR3 loop: CASRRMNTGELFF. Here the CDR3 DNA reads TGTGCCAGCAGGCGGATGAACACCGGGGAGCTGTTTTTT. The chain employs TRBV5-6 and TRBJ2-2, with unresolved D. The CDR3 runs 13 residues. V dropped 5 bases and J dropped 1 base, with 6 bases sitting between them. Germline CDR1 is SGHDT and CDR2 is YYEEEE. Filled out from reference TRBV5-6 and TRBJ2-2, the complete variable domain reads DAGVTQSPTHLIKTRGQQVTLRCSPKSGHDTVSWYQQALGQGPQFIFQYYEEEERQRGNFPDRFSGHQFPNYSSELNVNALLLGDSALYLCASRRMNTGELFFGEGSRLTVL.